This TCR beta chain originates from a study of CD4 and CD8 cells across lung adenocarcinoma regions. The patients had localized lung adenocarcinoma, a non-small cell subtype. There are 13 residues in the CDR3. CDR1 and CDR2 (germline): MNHNS, SASEGT. Using its own MiXCR run on the PCR reads, TCRdb lists one record per CDR3 protein. The sample has fewer than 5,000 distinct CDR3 sequences, about 53% seen once. The clonotype comes from a female donor with lung adenocarcinoma. The CD4 and CD8 labels of this study may be unreliable. The sample taken for sequencing was CD4+ T cells from the margin of a lung tumor. The V gene is TRBV6-1, the J gene TRBJ2-1; a weak D match, TRBD1 (5 bases). The J call may be wrong; the DNA end is better matched by TRBJ2-7. The CDR3 region is CASSDRVYNEQYF. CDR3 sequence (DNA): TGTGCCAGCAGTGACAGGGTTTACAATGAGCAGTACTTC.